A single sample gave rise to the 7 T cell receptor beta chains below, sequenced in a study of CD8+ T cells in alopecia areata. TCR sequencing used cDNA made by reverse transcription of extracted RNA. Repertoires were generated with immunoSEQ multiplex PCR, while TCRdb's copy carries only in-frame clones and drops some. Among about 99,000 clones, about 60% were seen once, and the ten largest hold around 8.8%. The sequenced material came from CD4+ T cells sorted from blood. The source is a human donor in good health.

This clone was detected only a few times. The rearrangement links TRBV25-1 to TRBJ1-1, with TRBD1 matching 9 bases. This CDR3 spans 15 amino acids. Germline-derived CDR1 and CDR2 are MGHDK and SYGVNS. Germline trimming cut 4 bases from V and 3 bases from J; bases unmatched to any gene: 6. The CDR3 here is CASSGPGQGHTEAFF. The CDR3 region has the DNA TGTGCCAGCAGTGGACCGGGACAGGGACACACTGAAGCTTTCTTT.

This clone was seen more than once but under ten times. The chain has TRBV9 and TRBJ2-7; a possible D gene is TRBD1 (6 bases). The CDR3 is 15 amino acids. The germline V and J ends were trimmed by 0 bases and 7 bases, with 17 bases remaining between them. Germline V CDR1 and CDR2: SGDLS, YYNGEE. CDR3 in DNA: TGTGCCAGCAGCGTAGCTCCACAGGGTGAGGGGGAGCAGTACTTC. Its protein is CASSVAPQGEGEQYF.

The chain is built from TRBV5-4 and TRBJ2-1; D uncertain. The CDR3 is 12 amino acids. Germline loops: CDR1 SGHNT, CDR2 YYREEE (reference sequence). The V end was cut by 2 bases, the J end by 4 bases, with 4 bases between. CDR3 sequence (DNA): TGTGCCAGCAGCTTTTATTACAATGAGCAGTTCTTC. Translation: CASSFYYNEQFF.

The chain couples TRBV6-5 to TRBJ2-3; the D is unclear. This CDR3 has 14 residues. Germline loops: CDR1 MNHEY, CDR2 SVGAGI. Deletions cut 2 bases from V and 0 bases from J, with 6 bases between. The CDR3 sequence is CASSYGISTDTQYF. The CDR3 DNA reads as TGTGCCAGCAGTTACGGTATTAGCACAGATACGCAGTATTTT.

CDR3 amino acids: CSVAGLKNIQYF. Here the CDR3 DNA reads TGCAGCGTTGCAGGGCTCAAAAACATTCAGTACTTC. The rearrangement joins TRBV29-1 to TRBJ2-4, with D possibly being TRBD1 (5 bases). There are 12 residues in the CDR3. Trimming removed 4 bases from V and 3 bases from J, with 7 bases in between. The germline V gene encodes CDR1 SQVTM and CDR2 ANQGSEA.

The chain combines TRBV4-1 with TRBJ2-3, with D unclear. Germline assignment: CDR1 MGHRA and CDR2 YSYEKL. The CDR3 is 16 amino acids. Trimming cost V 0 bases and J 5 bases, with 15 bases left between them. This CDR3 reads CASSQEGRRHLDTQYF. As DNA, the CDR3 is TGCGCCAGCAGCCAAGAAGGCAGGCGGCATTTAGATACGCAGTATTTT.

Concerning this clone: The same CDR3 can be traced to other DNA sequences in this sample. The rearrangement links TRBV7-2 to TRBJ1-5, with D possibly TRBD1 on 5 matching bases. V was cut by 5 bases and J by 2 bases, with 7 bases left in between. The CDR3 has 13 residues. The germline V gene encodes CDR1 SGHTA and CDR2 FQGNSA. DNA of the CDR3: TGTGCCAGCAGCCTACAGGGCAATCAGCCCCAGCATTTT. This encodes CASSLQGNQPQHF.